This T cell receptor (beta chain) was documented in a study of blood T cell repertoires in COVID-19. Turning to the study itself: Nucleic acid was either cDNA or gDNA, and it came from T cells, B-cell-depleted T cells, or PBMCs.

Original handling: Reference gene primer amplification gave estimated nucleated cell counts. Profiled with immunoSEQ multiplex PCR; TCRdb holds only in-frame clones, not every one. V and J calls and clone size are copied from that table; D and trimming were computed from the DNA. This sample carries approximately 220,000 clones, around 84% of them seen once, and the ten largest clones take less than 7%. V lost 8 bases to trimming and J lost 7 bases, with 12 bases between them. Germline V gene data show CDR1 as MDHEN and CDR2 as SYDVKM. There are 13 residues in the CDR3. The sequenced sample consisted of PBMCs or T cells enriched from blood (not recorded which). The chain has TRBV28 and TRBJ1-6; D may be TRBD1 (5 bases). The sequence was collected from a middle-aged woman who had recovered from COVID-19. The CDR3 DNA reads as TGTGCCAGCTTGGGGGGTGGCAATTCACCCCTCCACTTT. It is translated as CASLGGGNSPLHF.